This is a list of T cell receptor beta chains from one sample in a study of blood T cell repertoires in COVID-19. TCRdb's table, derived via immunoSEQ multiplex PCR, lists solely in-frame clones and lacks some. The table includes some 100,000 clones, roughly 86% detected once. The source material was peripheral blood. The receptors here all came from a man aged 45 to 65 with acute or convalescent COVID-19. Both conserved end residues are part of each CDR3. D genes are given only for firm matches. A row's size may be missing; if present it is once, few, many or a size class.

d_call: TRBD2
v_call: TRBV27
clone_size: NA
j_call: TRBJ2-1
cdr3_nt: TGTGCCAGCAGCCAACTAGCGGTGTACAATGAGCAGTTCTTC
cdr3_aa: CASSQLAVYNEQFF

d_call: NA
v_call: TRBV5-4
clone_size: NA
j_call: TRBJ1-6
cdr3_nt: TGTGCCAGCAGCCGCGGGCAGTATTATAATTCACCCCTCCACTTT
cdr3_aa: CASSRGQYYNSPLHF

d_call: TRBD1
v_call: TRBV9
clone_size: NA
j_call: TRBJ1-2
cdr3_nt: TGTGCCAGCAGCGTAGGGGGGGACAGTCGAGGCTACACCTTC
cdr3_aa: CASSVGGDSRGYTF

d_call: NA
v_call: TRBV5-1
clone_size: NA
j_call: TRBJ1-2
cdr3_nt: TGCGCCAGCAGACCGAGGGGAGGAAATGACTATGGCTACACCTTC
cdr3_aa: CASRPRGGNDYGYTF

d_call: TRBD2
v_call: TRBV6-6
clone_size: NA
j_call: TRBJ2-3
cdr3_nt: TGTGCCAGCAGTTATTTGCGGGGGAACACAGATACGCAGTATTTT
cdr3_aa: CASSYLRGNTDTQYF

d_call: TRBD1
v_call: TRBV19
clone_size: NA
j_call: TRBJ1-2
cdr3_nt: TGTGCCAGTAGTACAGGACAGGGAGACTCTCGCTATGGCTACACCTTC
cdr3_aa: CASSTGQGDSRYGYTF

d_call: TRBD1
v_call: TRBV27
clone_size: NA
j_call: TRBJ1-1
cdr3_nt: TGTGCCAGCAGTTTCGGCAGGACAGGGCTCATGAACACTGAAGCTTTCTTT
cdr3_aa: CASSFGRTGLMNTEAFF

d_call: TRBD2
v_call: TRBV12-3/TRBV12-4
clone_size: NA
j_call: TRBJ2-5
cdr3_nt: TGTGCCAGCAGTTCGGGGGGGAGGGCCCAGTACTTC
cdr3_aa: CASSSGGRAQYF

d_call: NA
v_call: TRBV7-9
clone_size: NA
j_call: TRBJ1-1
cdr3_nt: TGTGCCAGCAGCTTAGGACTTGGCGAAGCTTTCTTT
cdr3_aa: CASSLGLGEAFF

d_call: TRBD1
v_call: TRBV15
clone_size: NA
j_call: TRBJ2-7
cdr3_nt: TGTGCCACCAGCAATGACAGGGGCTCCTACGAGCAGTACTTC
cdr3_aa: CATSNDRGSYEQYF

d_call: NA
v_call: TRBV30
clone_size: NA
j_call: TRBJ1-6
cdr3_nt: TGTGCCTGGAGTTCAAATTCACCCCTCCACTTT
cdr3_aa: CAWSSNSPLHF

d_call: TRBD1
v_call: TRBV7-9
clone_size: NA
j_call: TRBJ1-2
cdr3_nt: TGTGCCAGCAGCCGAAGTCAGGGGGCAGGCTACACCTTC
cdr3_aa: CASSRSQGAGYTF

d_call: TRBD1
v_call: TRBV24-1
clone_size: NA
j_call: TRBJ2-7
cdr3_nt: TGTGCCACCAGTGGGCCAGGACAGGATTTCTCCTACGAGCAGTACTTC
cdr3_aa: CATSGPGQDFSYEQYF

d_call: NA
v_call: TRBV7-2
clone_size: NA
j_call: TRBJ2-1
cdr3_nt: TGTGCCAGCAGCTTTAAGTACGGGGATGAGCAGTTCTTC
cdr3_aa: CASSFKYGDEQFF

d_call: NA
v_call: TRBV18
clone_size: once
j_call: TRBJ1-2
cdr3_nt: TGTGCCAGCTCACCCTCAGGGAACTATGGCTACACCTTC
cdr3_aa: CASSPSGNYGYTF

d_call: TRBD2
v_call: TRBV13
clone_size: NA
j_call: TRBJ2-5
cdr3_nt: TGTGCCAGCAGCTTTTTACTAGCGGGAGTTAAAGAGACCCAGTACTTC
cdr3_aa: CASSFLLAGVKETQYF

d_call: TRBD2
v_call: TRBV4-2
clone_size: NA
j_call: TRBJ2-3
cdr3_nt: TGTGCCAGCAGCCAAGGGTCTAGCGGGAGGCCCGATGCAGATACGCAGTATTTT
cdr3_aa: CASSQGSSGRPDADTQYF

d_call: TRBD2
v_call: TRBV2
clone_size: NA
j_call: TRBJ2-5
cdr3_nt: TGTGCCAGCAGTGAGACTAGCGGGATAAGAAAGGAGACCCAGTACTTC
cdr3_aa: CASSETSGIRKETQYF

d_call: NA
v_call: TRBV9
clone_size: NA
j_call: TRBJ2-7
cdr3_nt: TGTGCCAGCAGCGTAGAAAGGGAAGCTGAGGGATCCTACGAGCAGTACTTC
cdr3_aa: CASSVEREAEGSYEQYF

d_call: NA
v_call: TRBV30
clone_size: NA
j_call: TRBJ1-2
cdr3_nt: TGTGCCTGGAGCTTACAGGGTGGCTATGGCTACACCTTC
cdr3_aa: CAWSLQGGYGYTF

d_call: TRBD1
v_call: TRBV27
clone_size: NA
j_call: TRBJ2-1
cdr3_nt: TGTGCCAGCAGTCAAATAAACAGGGGTAGGAATGAGCAGTTCTTC
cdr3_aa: CASSQINRGRNEQFF

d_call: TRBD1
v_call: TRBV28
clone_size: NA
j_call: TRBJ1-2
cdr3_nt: TGTGCCAGCAGTCGACAGGGTACGGCTGGCTACACCTTC
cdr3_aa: CASSRQGTAGYTF

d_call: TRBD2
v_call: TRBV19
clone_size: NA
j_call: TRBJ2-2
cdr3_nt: TGTGCCAGTAGTATAGATGTACTAGCGGTTGCCGGGGAGCTGTTTTTT
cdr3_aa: CASSIDVLAVAGELFF

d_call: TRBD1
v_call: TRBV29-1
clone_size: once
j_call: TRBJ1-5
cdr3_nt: TGCAGCGTAATGACAGGGAGTGGCAATCAGCCCCAGCATTTT
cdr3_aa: CSVMTGSGNQPQHF

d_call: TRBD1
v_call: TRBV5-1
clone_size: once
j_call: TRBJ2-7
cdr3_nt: TGCGCCAGCAGCCGGGACAGTCCCTACGAGCAGTACTTC
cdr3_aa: CASSRDSPYEQYF

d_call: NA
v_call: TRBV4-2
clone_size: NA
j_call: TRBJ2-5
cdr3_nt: TGTGCCAGCAGCCAACAACACCCGGGGGAGACCCAGTACTTC
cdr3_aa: CASSQQHPGETQYF

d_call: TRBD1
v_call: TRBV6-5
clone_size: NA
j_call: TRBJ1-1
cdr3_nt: TGTGCCAGCAGTAGGACAGGGGGCGCGTACACTGAAGCTTTCTTT
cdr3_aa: CASSRTGGAYTEAFF

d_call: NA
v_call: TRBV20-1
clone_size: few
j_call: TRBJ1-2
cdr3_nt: TGCAGTGCTAGGGACTCGGGCGGCTACACCTTC
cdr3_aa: CSARDSGGYTF

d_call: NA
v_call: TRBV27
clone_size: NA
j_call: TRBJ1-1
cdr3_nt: TGTGCCAGCAGTTTTCGACACGGTCTTTCCATGAACACTGAAGCTTTCTTT
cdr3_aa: CASSFRHGLSMNTEAFF